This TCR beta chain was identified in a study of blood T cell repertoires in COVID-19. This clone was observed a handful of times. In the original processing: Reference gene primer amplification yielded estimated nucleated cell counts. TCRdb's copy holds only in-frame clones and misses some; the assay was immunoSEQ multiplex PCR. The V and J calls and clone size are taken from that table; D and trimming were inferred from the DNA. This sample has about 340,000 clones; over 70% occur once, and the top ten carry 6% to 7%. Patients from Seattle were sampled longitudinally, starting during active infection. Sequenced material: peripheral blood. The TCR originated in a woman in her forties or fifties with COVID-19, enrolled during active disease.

Here the CDR3 reads CASSPTVGAFF. The CDR3, as DNA: TGTGCCAGCAGTCCGACAGTAGGAGCTTTCTTT. V usage is TRBV28 and J usage is TRBJ1-1; a weak D match, TRBD1 (5 bases). Germline CDR1 reads MDHEN; CDR2 reads SYDVKM. The CDR3 length is 11 residues. Trimming cost V 5 bases and J 10 bases, with 11 bases left between them.